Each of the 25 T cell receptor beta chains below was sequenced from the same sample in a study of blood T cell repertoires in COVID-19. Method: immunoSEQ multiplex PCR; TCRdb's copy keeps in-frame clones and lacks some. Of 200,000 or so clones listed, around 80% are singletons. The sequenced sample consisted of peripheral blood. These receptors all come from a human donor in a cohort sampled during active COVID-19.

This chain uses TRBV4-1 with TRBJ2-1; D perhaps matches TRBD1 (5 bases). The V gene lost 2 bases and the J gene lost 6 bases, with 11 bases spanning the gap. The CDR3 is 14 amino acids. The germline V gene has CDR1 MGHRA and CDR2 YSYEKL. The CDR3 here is CASSQLQVFNEQFF. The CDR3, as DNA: TGCGCCAGCAGCCAACTACAGGTCTTCAATGAGCAGTTCTTC.

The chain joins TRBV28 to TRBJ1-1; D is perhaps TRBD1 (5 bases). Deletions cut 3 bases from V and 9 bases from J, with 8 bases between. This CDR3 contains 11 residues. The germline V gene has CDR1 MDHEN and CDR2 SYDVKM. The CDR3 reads CASSFLGQAFF. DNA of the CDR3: TGTGCCAGCAGTTTTTTGGGGCAAGCTTTCTTT. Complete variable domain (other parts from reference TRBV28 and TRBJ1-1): DVKVTQSSRYLVKRTGEKVFLECVQDMDHENMFWYRQDPGLGLRLIYFSYDVKMKEKGDIPEGYSVSREKKERFSLILESASTNQTSMYLCASSFLGQAFFGQGTRLTVV.

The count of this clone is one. This CDR3 reads CASSQRTGGLTGGQYF. In DNA form, the CDR3 reads TGCGCCAGCAGCCAGCGGACAGGGGGGCTCACGGGCGGGCAGTACTTC. The V and J genes are TRBV4-1 and TRBJ2-7, with 10 bases fitting TRBD1. The CDR3 sequence is 16 residues long. J was trimmed by 9 bases and V by 3 bases; bases with no gene match: 14. CDR1 and CDR2 from the germline V gene are MGHRA and YSYEKL.

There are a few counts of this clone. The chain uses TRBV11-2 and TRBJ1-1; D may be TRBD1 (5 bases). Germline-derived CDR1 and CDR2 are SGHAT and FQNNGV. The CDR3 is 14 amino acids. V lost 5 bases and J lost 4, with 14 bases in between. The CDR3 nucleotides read TGTGCCAGCAGCGGATGGGGGAGGGGCACTGAAGCTTTCTTT. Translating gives CASSGWGRGTEAFF.

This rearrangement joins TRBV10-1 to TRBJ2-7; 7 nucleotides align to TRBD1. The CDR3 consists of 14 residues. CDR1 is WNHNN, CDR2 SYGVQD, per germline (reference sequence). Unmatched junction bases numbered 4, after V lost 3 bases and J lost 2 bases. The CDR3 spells CASSERTGTYEQYF. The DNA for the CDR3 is TGCGCCAGCAGTGAACGGACAGGTACCTACGAGCAGTACTTC.

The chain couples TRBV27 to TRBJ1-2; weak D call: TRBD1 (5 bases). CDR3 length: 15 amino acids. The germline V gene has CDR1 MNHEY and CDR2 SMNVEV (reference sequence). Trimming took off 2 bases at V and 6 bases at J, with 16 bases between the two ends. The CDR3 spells CASSLGRGAVDGYTF. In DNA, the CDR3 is TGTGCCAGCAGTTTAGGGAGGGGCGCGGTCGATGGCTACACCTTC.

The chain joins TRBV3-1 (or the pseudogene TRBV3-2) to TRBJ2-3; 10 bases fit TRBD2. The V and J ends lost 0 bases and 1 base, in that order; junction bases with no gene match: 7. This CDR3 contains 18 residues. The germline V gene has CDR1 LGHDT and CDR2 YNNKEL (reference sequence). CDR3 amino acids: CASSQEKVAGGRTDTQYF. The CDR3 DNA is TGTGCCAGCAGCCAAGAAAAAGTAGCGGGAGGCCGCACAGATACGCAGTATTTT.

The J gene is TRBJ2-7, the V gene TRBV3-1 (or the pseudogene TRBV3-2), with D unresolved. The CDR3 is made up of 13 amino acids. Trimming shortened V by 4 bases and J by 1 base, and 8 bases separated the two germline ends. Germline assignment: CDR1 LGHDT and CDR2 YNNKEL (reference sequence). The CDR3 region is CASSRWPSYEQYF. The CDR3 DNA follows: TGTGCCAGCAGCCGCTGGCCTTCCTACGAGCAGTACTTC.

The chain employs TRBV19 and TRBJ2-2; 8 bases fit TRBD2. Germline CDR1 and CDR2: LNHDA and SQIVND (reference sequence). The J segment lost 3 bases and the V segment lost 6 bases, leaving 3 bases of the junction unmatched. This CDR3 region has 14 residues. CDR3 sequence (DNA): TGTGCCAGTAGACGGGAGGGGGACACCGGGGAGCTGTTTTTT. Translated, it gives CASRREGDTGELFF.

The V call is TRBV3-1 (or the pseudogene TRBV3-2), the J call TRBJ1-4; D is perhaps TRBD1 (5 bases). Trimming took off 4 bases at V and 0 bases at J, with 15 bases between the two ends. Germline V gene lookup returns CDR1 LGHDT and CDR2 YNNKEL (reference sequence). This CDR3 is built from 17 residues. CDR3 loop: CASSRIGAWATNEKLFF. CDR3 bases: TGTGCCAGCAGCCGAATAGGGGCGTGGGCAACTAATGAAAAACTGTTTTTT.

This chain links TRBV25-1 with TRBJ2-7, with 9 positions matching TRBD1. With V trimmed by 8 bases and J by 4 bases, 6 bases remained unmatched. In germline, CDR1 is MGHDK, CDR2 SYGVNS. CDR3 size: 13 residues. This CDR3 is CASGQGQSYEQYF. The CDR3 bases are TGTGCCAGCGGACAGGGGCAGTCATACGAGCAGTACTTC.

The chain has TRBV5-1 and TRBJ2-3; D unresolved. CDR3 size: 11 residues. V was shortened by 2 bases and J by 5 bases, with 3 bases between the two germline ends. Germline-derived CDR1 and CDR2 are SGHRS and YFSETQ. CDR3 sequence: CASSFGDTQYF. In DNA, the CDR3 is TGCGCCAGCAGCTTCGGAGATACGCAGTATTTT. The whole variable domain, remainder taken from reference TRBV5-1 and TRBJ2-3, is KAGVTQTPRYLIKTRGQQVTLSCSPISGHRSVSWYQQTPGQGLQFLFEYFSETQRNKGNFPGRFSGRQFSNSRSEMNVSTLELGDSALYLCASSFGDTQYFGPGTRLTVL.

Here the CDR3 DNA reads TGCGCCAGCAGCCCTAGCGGGGGGCCCTACGAGCAGTACTTC. It is translated as CASSPSGGPYEQYF. The V call is TRBV10-1, the J call TRBJ2-7, with 11 bases fitting TRBD2. The length of the CDR3 is 14 residues. The germline V gene encodes CDR1 WNHNN and CDR2 SYGVQD (reference sequence). V trimming: 6 bases; J trimming: 2 bases; junction bases outside the gene matches: 3.

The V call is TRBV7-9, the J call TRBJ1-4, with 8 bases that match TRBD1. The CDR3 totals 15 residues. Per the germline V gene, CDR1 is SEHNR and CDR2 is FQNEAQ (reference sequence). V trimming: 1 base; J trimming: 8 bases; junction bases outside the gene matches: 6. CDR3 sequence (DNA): TGTGCCAGCAGCTTAGTGGGACAGGAGGGGGAAAAACTGTTTTTT. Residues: CASSLVGQEGEKLFF.

The CDR3: CASSPGTGGNGANEKLFF. The DNA of the CDR3 is TGCGCCAGCAGCCCCGGGACAGGGGGAAACGGGGCTAATGAAAAACTGTTTTTT. The chain has TRBV5-1 and TRBJ1-4; 11 positions match TRBD1. CDR3 length: 18 amino acids. Germline V gives CDR1 SGHRS, CDR2 YFSETQ. V dropped 4 bases and J dropped 3; count of bases not matched to a gene: 11.

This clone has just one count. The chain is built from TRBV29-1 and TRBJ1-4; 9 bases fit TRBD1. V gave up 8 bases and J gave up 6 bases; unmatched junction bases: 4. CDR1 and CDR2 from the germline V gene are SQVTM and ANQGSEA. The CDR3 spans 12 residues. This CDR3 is CSTRQGDEKLFF. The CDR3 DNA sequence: TGCAGCACCCGACAGGGGGATGAAAAACTGTTTTTT.

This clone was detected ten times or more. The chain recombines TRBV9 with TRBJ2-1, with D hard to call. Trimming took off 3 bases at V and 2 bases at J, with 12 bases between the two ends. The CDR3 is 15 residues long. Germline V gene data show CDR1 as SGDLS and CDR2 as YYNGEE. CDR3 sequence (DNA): TGTGCCAGCAGCGACGTGGTAGCAGCCTACAATGAGCAGTTCTTC. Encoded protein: CASSDVVAAYNEQFF.

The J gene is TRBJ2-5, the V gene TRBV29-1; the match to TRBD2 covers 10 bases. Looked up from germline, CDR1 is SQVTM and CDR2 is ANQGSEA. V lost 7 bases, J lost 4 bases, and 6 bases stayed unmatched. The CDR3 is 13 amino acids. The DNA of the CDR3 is TGCAGCGGGAGCGGGAGGGTTACAGAGACCCAGTACTTC. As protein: CSGSGRVTETQYF. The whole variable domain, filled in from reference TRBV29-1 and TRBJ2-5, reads SAVISQKPSRDICQRGTSLTIQCQVDSQVTMMFWYRQQPGQSLTLIATANQGSEATYESGFVIDKFPISRPNLTFSTLTVSNMSPEDSSIYLCSGSGRVTETQYFGPGTRLLVL.

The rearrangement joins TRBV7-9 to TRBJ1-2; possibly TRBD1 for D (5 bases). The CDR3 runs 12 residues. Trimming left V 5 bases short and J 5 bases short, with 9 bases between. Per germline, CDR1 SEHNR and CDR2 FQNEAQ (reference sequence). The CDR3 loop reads CASSHGGYGYTF. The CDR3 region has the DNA TGTGCCAGCAGCCACGGGGGATATGGCTACACCTTC.

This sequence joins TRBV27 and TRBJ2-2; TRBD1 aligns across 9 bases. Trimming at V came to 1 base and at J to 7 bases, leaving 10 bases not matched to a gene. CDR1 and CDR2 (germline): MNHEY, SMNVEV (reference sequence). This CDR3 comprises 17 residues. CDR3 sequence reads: CASSLLNRGRGDGELFF. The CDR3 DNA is TGTGCCAGCAGTTTATTGAACAGGGGGCGTGGCGACGGGGAGCTGTTTTTT.

This chain's CDR3 is CASSAASRETQYF. CDR3 nucleotides: TGCGCCAGCTCCGCCGCTTCCAGGGAGACCCAGTACTTC. V gene TRBV5-1 combines with J gene TRBJ2-5, with unresolved D. The CDR3 has 13 amino acids. Trimming took 7 bases from V and 5 from J, leaving 15 bases between them. The germline V gene encodes CDR1 SGHRS and CDR2 YFSETQ.

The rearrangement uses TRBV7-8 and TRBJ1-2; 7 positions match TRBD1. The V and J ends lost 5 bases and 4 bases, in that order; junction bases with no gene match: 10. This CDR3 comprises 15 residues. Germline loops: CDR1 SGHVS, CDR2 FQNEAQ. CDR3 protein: CASSHSRDSSYGYTF. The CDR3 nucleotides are TGTGCCAGCAGCCACAGTCGGGACAGCAGCTATGGCTACACCTTC. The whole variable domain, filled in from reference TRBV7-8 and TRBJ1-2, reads GAGVSQSPRYKVAKRGQDVALRCDPISGHVSLFWYQQALGQGPEFLTYFQNEAQLDKSGLPSDRFFAERPEGSVSTLKIQRTQQEDSAVYLCASSHSRDSSYGYTFGSGTRLTVV.

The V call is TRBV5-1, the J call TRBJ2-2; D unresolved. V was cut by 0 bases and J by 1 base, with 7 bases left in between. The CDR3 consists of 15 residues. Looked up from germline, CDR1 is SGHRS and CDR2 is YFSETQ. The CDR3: CASSLGPGNTGELFF. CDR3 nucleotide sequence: TGCGCCAGCAGCTTGGGCCCGGGGAACACCGGGGAGCTGTTTTTT.

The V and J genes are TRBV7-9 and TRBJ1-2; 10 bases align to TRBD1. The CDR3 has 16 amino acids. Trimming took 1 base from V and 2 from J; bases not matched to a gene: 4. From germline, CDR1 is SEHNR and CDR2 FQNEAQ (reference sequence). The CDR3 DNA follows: TGTGCCAGCAGCTTAGGACTGGGACAGGGGAACTATGGCTACACCTTC. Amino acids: CASSLGLGQGNYGYTF. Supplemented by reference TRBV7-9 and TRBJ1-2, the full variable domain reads DTGVSQNPRHKITKRGQNVTFRCDPISEHNRLYWYRQTLGQGPEFLTYFQNEAQLEKSRLLSDRFSAERPKGSFSTLEIQRTEQGDSAMYLCASSLGLGQGNYGYTFGSGTRLTVV.

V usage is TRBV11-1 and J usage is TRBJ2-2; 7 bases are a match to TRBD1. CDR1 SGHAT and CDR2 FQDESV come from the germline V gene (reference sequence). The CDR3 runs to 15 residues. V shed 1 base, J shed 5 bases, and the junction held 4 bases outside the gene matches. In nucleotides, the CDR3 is TGTGCCAGCAGCTTAGGGACAGGATGGACCGGGGAGCTGTTTTTT. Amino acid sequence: CASSLGTGWTGELFF.